The present TCR beta chain was sequenced within a study of shared clonotypes between healthy human individuals. Overall study findings and caveats: Sampling covered blood only; tissue repertoires likely differ. The study found about 5% of naive CD4 clonotypes shared across a few donors.

Between the trimmed V and J ends, which lost 5 bases and 0 bases, there was a span of 8 bases. The CDR3 totals 14 residues. Germline CDR1 reads MNHNS; CDR2 reads SASEGT. Regarding this clone: Its target is unknown.

The authors distributed each subset's genomic DNA evenly over several immunoSEQ plates. Measured with immunoSEQ multiplex PCR; TCRdb has only the in-frame clones, and not every one. Of some 2,500,000 clones listed, 93% are singletons. Sequencing used naive CD4+ T cells from PBMCs. Subset of the sample: CD45RA+ positively selected. The chain uses TRBV6-1 and TRBJ1-3; no clear D. The sequence was collected from a man aged 18-30 years in good health. Some clones in this sample may be carry-over from other donors' samples. CDR3 residues: CASSIDRSGNTIYF. The CDR3 DNA reads TGTGCCAGCAGTATCGACCGCTCTGGAAACACCATATATTTT.